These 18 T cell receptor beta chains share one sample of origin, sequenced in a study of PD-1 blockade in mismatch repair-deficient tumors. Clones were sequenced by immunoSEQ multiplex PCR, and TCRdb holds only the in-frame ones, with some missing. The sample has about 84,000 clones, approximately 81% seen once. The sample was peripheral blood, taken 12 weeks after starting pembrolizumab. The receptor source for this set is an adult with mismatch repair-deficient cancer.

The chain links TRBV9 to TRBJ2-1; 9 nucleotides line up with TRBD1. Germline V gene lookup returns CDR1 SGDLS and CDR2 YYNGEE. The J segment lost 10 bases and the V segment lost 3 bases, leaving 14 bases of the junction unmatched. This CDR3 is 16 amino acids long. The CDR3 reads CASSETGGNRNFEQFF. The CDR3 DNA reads TGTGCCAGCAGCGAAACAGGGGGCAACAGGAATTTCGAGCAGTTCTTC. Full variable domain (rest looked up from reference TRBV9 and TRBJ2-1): DSGVTQTPKHLITATGQRVTLRCSPRSGDLSVYWYQQSLDQGLQFLIQYYNGEERAKGNILERFSAQQFPDLHSELNLSSLELGDSALYFCASSETGGNRNFEQFFGPGTRLTVL.

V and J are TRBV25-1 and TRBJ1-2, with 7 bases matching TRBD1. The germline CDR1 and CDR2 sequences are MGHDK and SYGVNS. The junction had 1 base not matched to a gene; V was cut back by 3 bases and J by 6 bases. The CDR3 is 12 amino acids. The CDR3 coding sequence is TGTGCCAGCAGTGACAGGGGGGATGGCTACACCTTC. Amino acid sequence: CASSDRGDGYTF.

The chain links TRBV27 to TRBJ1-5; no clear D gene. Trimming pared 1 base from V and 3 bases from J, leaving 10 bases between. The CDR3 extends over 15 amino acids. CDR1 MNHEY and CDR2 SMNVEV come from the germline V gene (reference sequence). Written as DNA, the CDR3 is TGTGCCAGCAGTTTATTCTTCAGTTCCAATCAGCCCCAGCATTTT. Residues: CASSLFFSSNQPQHF.

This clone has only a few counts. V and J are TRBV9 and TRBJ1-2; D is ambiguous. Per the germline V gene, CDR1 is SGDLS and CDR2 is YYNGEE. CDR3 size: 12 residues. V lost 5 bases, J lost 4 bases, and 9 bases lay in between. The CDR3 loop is CASSGISYGYTF. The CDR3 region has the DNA TGTGCCAGCAGTGGGATCTCCTATGGCTACACCTTC. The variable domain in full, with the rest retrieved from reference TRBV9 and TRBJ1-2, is DSGVTQTPKHLITATGQRVTLRCSPRSGDLSVYWYQQSLDQGLQFLIQYYNGEERAKGNILERFSAQQFPDLHSELNLSSLELGDSALYFCASSGISYGYTFGSGTRLTVV.

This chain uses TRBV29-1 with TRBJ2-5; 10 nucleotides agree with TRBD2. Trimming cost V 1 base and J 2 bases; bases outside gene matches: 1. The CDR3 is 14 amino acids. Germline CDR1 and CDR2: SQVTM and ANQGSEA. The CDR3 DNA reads TGCAGCGTTGAAGGGACTAGCGGACAAGAGACCCAGTACTTC. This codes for CSVEGTSGQETQYF.

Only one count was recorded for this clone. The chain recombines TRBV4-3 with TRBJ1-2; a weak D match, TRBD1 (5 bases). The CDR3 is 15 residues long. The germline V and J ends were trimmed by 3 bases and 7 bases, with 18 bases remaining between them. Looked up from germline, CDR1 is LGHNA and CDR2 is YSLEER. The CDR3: CASSQEPRGVSGYTF. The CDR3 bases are TGCGCCAGCAGCCAGGAACCCCGAGGGGTGAGTGGCTACACCTTC.

The CDR3 nucleotides are TGTGCCAGCAGCAAGGAGTCTATGCCACAAAGTCGGGCCAACGTCCTGACTTTC. Its protein is CASSKESMPQSRANVLTF. The chain recombines TRBV7-7 with TRBJ2-6, with unresolved D. The CDR3 sequence is 18 residues long. CDR1 is SSHAT, CDR2 FNYEAQ, per germline (reference sequence). Deletions cut 5 bases from V and 5 bases from J, with 22 bases between.

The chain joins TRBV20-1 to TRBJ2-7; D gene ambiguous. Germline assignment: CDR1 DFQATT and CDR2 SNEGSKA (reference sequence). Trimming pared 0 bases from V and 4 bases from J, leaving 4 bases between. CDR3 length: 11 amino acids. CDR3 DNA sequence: TGCAGTGCTAGAGACCCATACGAGCAGTACTTC. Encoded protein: CSARDPYEQYF.

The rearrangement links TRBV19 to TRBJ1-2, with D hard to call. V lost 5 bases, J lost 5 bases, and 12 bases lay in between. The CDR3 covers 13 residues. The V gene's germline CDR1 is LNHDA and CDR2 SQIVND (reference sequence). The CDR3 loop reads CASSGSVGYGYTF. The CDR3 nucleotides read TGTGCCAGTAGTGGGTCGGTTGGATATGGCTACACCTTC.

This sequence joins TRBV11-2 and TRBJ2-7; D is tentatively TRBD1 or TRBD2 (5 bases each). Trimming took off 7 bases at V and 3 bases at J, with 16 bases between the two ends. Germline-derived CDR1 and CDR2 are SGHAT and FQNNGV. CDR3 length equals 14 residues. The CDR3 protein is CASTTPGTHYEQYF. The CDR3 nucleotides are TGTGCCAGCACGACCCCCGGGACCCACTACGAGCAGTACTTC.

The CDR3 DNA follows: TGTGCCAGCAGCTTAGCCGGACTAGCGGGTAATGAGCAGTTCTTC. As protein: CASSLAGLAGNEQFF. This chain connects TRBV7-6 to TRBJ2-1; 11 bases are shared with TRBD2. Germline CDR1 and CDR2: SGHVS and FNYEAQ. CDR3 length equals 15 residues. Trimming cost V 0 bases and J 7 bases; bases outside gene matches: 2.

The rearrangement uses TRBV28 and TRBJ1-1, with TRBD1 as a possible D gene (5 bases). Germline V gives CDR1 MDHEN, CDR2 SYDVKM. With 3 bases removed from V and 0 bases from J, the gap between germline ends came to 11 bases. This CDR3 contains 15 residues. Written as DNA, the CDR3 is TGTGCCAGCAGTTTTGATGACAGAATGAACACTGAAGCTTTCTTT. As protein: CASSFDDRMNTEAFF. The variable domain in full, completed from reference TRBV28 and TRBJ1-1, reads DVKVTQSSRYLVKRTGEKVFLECVQDMDHENMFWYRQDPGLGLRLIYFSYDVKMKEKGDIPEGYSVSREKKERFSLILESASTNQTSMYLCASSFDDRMNTEAFFGQGTRLTVV.

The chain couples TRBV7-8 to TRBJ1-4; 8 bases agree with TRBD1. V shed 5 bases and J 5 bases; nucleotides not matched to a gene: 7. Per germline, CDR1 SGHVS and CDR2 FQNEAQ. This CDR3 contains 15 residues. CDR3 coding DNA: TGTGCCAGCAGCCCGCGGACAGGGTTCAATGAAAAACTGTTTTTT. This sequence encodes CASSPRTGFNEKLFF.

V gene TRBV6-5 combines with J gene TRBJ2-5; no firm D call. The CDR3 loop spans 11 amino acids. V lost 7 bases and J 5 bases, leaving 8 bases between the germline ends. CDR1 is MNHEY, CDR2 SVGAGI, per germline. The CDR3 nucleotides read TGTGCCAGCACGTCTAGGGAGACCCAGTACTTC. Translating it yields CASTSRETQYF.

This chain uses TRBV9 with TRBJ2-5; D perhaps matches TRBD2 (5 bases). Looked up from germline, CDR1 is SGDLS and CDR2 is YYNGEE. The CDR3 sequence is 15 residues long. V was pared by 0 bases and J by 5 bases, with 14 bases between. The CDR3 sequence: CASSVASRRVETQYF. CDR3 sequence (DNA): TGTGCCAGCAGCGTAGCCTCGAGGCGGGTGGAGACCCAGTACTTC. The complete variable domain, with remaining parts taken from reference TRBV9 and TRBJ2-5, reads DSGVTQTPKHLITATGQRVTLRCSPRSGDLSVYWYQQSLDQGLQFLIQYYNGEERAKGNILERFSAQQFPDLHSELNLSSLELGDSALYFCASSVASRRVETQYFGPGTRLLVL.

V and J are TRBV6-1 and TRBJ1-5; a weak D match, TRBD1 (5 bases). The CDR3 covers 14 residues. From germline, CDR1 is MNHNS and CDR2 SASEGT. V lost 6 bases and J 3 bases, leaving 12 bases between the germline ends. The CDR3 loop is CASSSSGSNQPQHF. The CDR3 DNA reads TGTGCCAGCAGCTCGTCAGGGTCCAATCAGCCCCAGCATTTT.

CDR3 in amino acids: CAISAGSSYNEQFF. DNA of the CDR3: TGTGCCATCAGTGCTGGGAGCTCCTACAATGAGCAGTTCTTC. The rearrangement joins TRBV10-3 to TRBJ2-1; perhaps TRBD2 as D (5 bases). CDR3 length equals 14 residues. The V end was cut by 4 bases, the J end by 0 bases, with 7 bases between. Germline V lookup: CDR1 ENHRY, CDR2 SYGVKD.

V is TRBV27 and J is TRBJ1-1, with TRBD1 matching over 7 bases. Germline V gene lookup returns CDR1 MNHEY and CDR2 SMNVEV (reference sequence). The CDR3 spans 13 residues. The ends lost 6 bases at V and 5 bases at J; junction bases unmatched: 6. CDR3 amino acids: CASSSRGATEAFF. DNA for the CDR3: TGTGCCAGCAGCTCCAGGGGGGCGACTGAAGCTTTCTTT.